One and the same sample provided the 26 T cell receptor beta chains below, sequenced in a study of blood T cells in healthy people across ages. The authors ran a second PCR of about 6 to 11 cycles using a sample-barcoded 5' primer and a J-beta primer mix. TCRdb fed the 5' RACE reads into MiXCR, producing one record per CDR3 protein. The sample includes about 570,000 distinct CDR3 sequences, roughly 28% of them seen just once. Sequenced sample: blood. These receptors were taken from a woman aged 70-85 years in good health.

V gene TRBV6-5 combines with J gene TRBJ2-5, with TRBD2 as a possible D gene (6 bases). Germline V gene data show CDR1 as MNHEY and CDR2 as SVGAGI. The length of the CDR3 is 18 residues. V was clipped by 2 bases and J by 0 bases, with 19 bases between them. CDR3 DNA sequence: TGTGCCAGCAGTTACGCAAAGCGGACTACAACACACCAAGAGACCCAGTACTTC. This encodes CASSYAKRTTTHQETQYF.

This clonotype was seen once. The chain employs TRBV10-3 and TRBJ2-1, with 11 nucleotides matching TRBD2. Unmatched junction bases numbered 3, after V lost 7 bases and J lost 7 bases. The germline V gene encodes CDR1 ENHRY and CDR2 SYGVKD. The CDR3 has 13 residues. In nucleotides, the CDR3 is TGTGCCATCACTATAGCGGGGGGGAATGAGCAGTTCTTC. Protein product: CAITIAGGNEQFF.

This clonotype appeared a few times. The V and J genes are TRBV7-2 and TRBJ1-6, with TRBD1 matching 8 bases. Germline CDR1 is SGHTA and CDR2 is FQGNSA. V was pared by 2 bases and J by 0 bases, with 9 bases of the junction left unmatched. The CDR3 covers 19 residues. The CDR3 nucleotides are TGTGCCAGCAGCTTAAACCCCATGGGGACAGGCTCCTATAATTCACCCCTCCACTTT. Translating gives CASSLNPMGTGSYNSPLHF.

The chain couples TRBV7-9 to TRBJ1-1; maybe TRBD1 (6 bases). Trimming left V 5 bases short and J 4 bases short, with 11 bases between. Germline V gene sequence: CDR1 SEHNR, CDR2 FQNEAQ (reference sequence). CDR3 length: 13 residues. The CDR3 loop is CASSQDSLTEAFF. CDR3 DNA sequence: TGTGCCAGCAGCCAGGACAGCCTCACTGAAGCTTTCTTT.

The chain employs TRBV20-1 and TRBJ2-1; 8 nucleotides match TRBD2. Germline CDR1 DFQATT, CDR2 SNEGSKA (reference sequence). V was clipped by 2 bases and J by 4 bases; unmatched bases: 13. The CDR3 is made up of 17 amino acids. For the CDR3, the DNA is TGCAGTGCTAGAATTCCGGGACTAGGGAAGTCATACAATGAGCAGTTCTTC. It codes for CSARIPGLGKSYNEQFF.

The chain combines TRBV7-9 with TRBJ2-7, with D uncertain. V was cut by 3 bases and J by 0 bases, with 12 bases left in between. This CDR3 comprises 15 residues. CDR1 SEHNR and CDR2 FQNEAQ come from the germline V gene (reference sequence). Written as DNA, the CDR3 is TGTGCCAGCAGCTTCGTTGGCGGTAGCTCCTACGAGCAGTACTTC. This gives the protein CASSFVGGSSYEQYF.

This clonotype occurred a few times. The J gene is TRBJ2-7, the V gene TRBV15; tentative D call: TRBD1 (6 bases). Trimming cost V 6 bases and J 4 bases, with 13 bases left between them. CDR1 is LNHNV, CDR2 YYDKDF, per germline (reference sequence). The CDR3 extends over 13 amino acids. This chain's CDR3 is CATSRGGLYEQYF. CDR3 nucleotides: TGTGCCACCAGTCGTGGGGGCCTGTACGAGCAGTACTTC.

A few counts support this clonotype. V usage is TRBV6-5 and J usage is TRBJ2-1; TRBD2 aligns across 10 bases. Germline V CDR1 and CDR2: MNHEY, SVGAGI. This CDR3 region has 16 residues. V gave up 0 bases and J gave up 3 bases; unmatched junction bases: 2. CDR3 amino acids: CASSYSGTSDYNEQFF. CDR3 DNA: TGTGCCAGCAGTTACTCGGGGACTAGCGACTACAATGAGCAGTTCTTC.

In the case of this clonotype: A read error may produce the germline difference seen at one junction end. V is TRBV20-1 and J is TRBJ1-2; possibly TRBD1 for D (5 bases). CDR1 and CDR2 from the germline V gene are DFQATT and SNEGSKA (reference sequence). This CDR3 contains 13 residues. CDR3 in DNA: TGCAGCGCTAGAGATAGGGGATTCGGTGGCTACACCTTC. Translation: CSARDRGFGGYTF.

V gene TRBV11-2 combines with J gene TRBJ2-7; D gene unclear. Deletions cut 1 base from V and 6 bases from J, with 13 bases between. The CDR3 is 14 amino acids. Germline V gene data show CDR1 as SGHAT and CDR2 as FQNNGV. The CDR3 DNA follows: TGTGCCAGCAGCTTAGCGCTACTTGGGGTCGAGCAGTACTTC. It encodes CASSLALLGVEQYF.

This clonotype was seen only a few times. The chain couples TRBV6-1 to TRBJ2-2, with 9 bases that match TRBD2. Losses at the gene ends were 6 bases for V and 0 bases for J; bases not matched to a gene: 8. The length of the CDR3 is 17 residues. Germline V gives CDR1 MNHNS, CDR2 SASEGT. CDR3: CASSPYSGGPNTGELFF. The CDR3 nucleotides read TGTGCCAGCAGCCCTTATAGCGGGGGTCCGAACACCGGGGAGCTGTTTTTT.

This clonotype was counted a few times. A junction boundary mismatches the germline segment, possibly from a read error. The rearrangement uses TRBV7-7 and TRBJ1-1, with D unclear. Germline V CDR1 and CDR2: SSHAT, FNYEAQ (reference sequence). The CDR3 length is 13 residues. The DNA of the CDR3 is TGTGCTAGCAGTTCGGGCCTGATCACTGAAGCTTTCTTT. This sequence encodes CASSSGLITEAFF.

Only a few counts were recorded for this clonotype. The genes are TRBV5-5 and TRBJ2-5, with TRBD2 matching 10 bases. CDR3 size: 16 residues. V lost 4 bases, J lost 5 bases, and 11 bases stayed unmatched. Germline V gives CDR1 SGHKS, CDR2 YYEKEE (reference sequence). CDR3 nucleotide sequence: TGTGCCAGCAGCCTGTATCTAGGACTAGCGGAGGAGACCCAGTACTTC. It yields the protein CASSLYLGLAEETQYF.

Only a few counts were recorded for this clonotype. V gene TRBV18 combines with J gene TRBJ2-7; the match to TRBD2 covers 12 bases. The trim removed 1 base at V and 2 bases at J, leaving 0 bases unmatched. The CDR3 is 15 amino acids. Germline CDR1 and CDR2: KGHSH and LQKENI. CDR3: CASSPRLAGAYEQYF. The CDR3 DNA reads TGTGCCAGCTCACCACGACTAGCGGGGGCCTACGAGCAGTACTTC.

CDR3 DNA sequence: TGTGCCAGCAGCTTAGTTACGATCGGGTATTATGGCTACACCTTC. Its protein product is CASSLVTIGYYGYTF. V gene TRBV7-2 combines with J gene TRBJ1-2, with D uncertain. Germline-derived CDR1 and CDR2 are SGHTA and FQGNSA. CDR3 length: 15 residues. Between the trimmed V and J ends, which lost 1 base and 5 bases, there was a span of 14 bases.

This chain connects TRBV29-1 to TRBJ2-5; TRBD1 agrees at 7 bases. After removal of 4 bases from V and 2 bases from J, the junction contained 1 base not matched to a gene. The CDR3 loop spans 12 amino acids. The germline CDR1 and CDR2 sequences are SQVTM and ANQGSEA. CDR3: CSVGTGQETQYF. DNA for the CDR3: TGCAGCGTTGGGACAGGACAAGAGACCCAGTACTTC.

This clonotype showed up just a few times. This sequence joins TRBV30 and TRBJ1-1; perhaps TRBD1 as D (5 bases). The CDR3 sequence is 12 residues long. In germline, CDR1 is GTSNPN, CDR2 SVGIG (reference sequence). V lost 2 bases to trimming and J lost 11 bases, with 15 bases between them. Here the CDR3 DNA reads TGTGCCTGGAGTAGGGGTCCGAAAACGGCTTTCTTT. Protein product: CAWSRGPKTAFF. The full variable domain, in which reference TRBV30 and TRBJ1-1 provide the parts outside the CDR3, is SQTIHQWPATLVQPVGSPLSLECTVEGTSNPNLYWYRQAAGRGLQLLFYSVGIGQISSEVPQNLSASRPQDRQFILSSKKLLLSDSGFYLCAWSRGPKTAFFGQGTRLTVV.

The chain has TRBV7-7 and TRBJ2-3; the match to TRBD1 covers 8 bases. Trimming cost V 2 bases and J 3 bases; bases outside gene matches: 4. The germline gives CDR1 SSHAT, CDR2 FNYEAQ (reference sequence). The CDR3 extends over 15 amino acids. The CDR3 is CASSLPGQGTDTQYF. The CDR3 DNA follows: TGTGCCAGCAGCTTACCTGGACAGGGAACAGATACGCAGTATTTT.

The chain employs TRBV20-1 and TRBJ1-3; possibly TRBD1 for D (5 bases). V was pared by 6 bases and J by 4 bases, with 13 bases between. The CDR3 totals 13 residues. CDR1 and CDR2 (germline): DFQATT, SNEGSKA (reference sequence). CDR3 bases: TGCAGTGCCGCCCAGGGCCTGGGAAACACCATATATTTT. Translated, it gives CSAAQGLGNTIYF.

V and J are TRBV20-1 and TRBJ2-3; tentatively, D is TRBD1 (6 bases). There are 9 residues in the CDR3. Germline V CDR1 and CDR2: DFQATT, SNEGSKA (reference sequence). CDR3 nucleotides: TGCAGGGCGGAAGGGGGGCAGTATTTT. Its translation: CRAEGGQYF.

This chain links TRBV28 with TRBJ2-1; 11 bases agree with TRBD2. Looked up from germline, CDR1 is MDHEN and CDR2 is SYDVKM. Trimming removed 6 bases from V and 5 bases from J; junction bases left unmatched: 9. This CDR3 comprises 16 residues. The CDR3 bases are TGTGCCAGCAGCTTTATTAGCGGGGGGGCCGACAATGAGCAGTTCTTC. Its translation is CASSFISGGADNEQFF.

This clonotype turned up a few times. The CDR3 loop is CASSQEVWTSGGGLLDTQYF. CDR3 nucleotide sequence: TGTGCCAGCAGCCAAGAAGTTTGGACTAGCGGGGGAGGTTTATTAGATACGCAGTATTTT. The V call is TRBV4-2, the J call TRBJ2-3; 13 positions match TRBD2. Germline CDR1 is LGHNA and CDR2 is YNFKEQ. The CDR3 has 20 residues. With V trimmed by 0 bases and J by 5 bases, 14 bases remained unmatched.

This clonotype was observed a handful of times. This chain uses TRBV12-3 or TRBV12-4 with TRBJ1-1; D perhaps matches TRBD1 (5 bases). With 1 base removed from V and 1 base from J, the gap between germline ends came to 10 bases. The CDR3 is 15 amino acids. CDR3 region: CASSLGPGRNTEAFF. CDR3 in DNA: TGTGCCAGCAGTTTAGGGCCAGGGCGGAACACTGAAGCTTTCTTT.

This clonotype was seen only a few times. V gene TRBV12-3 or TRBV12-4 combines with J gene TRBJ2-1; 8 bases line up with TRBD1. This CDR3 is built from 15 residues. V was clipped by 1 base and J by 6 bases; unmatched bases: 5. CDR3 sequence: CASSLDRGELNEQFF. The DNA for the CDR3 is TGTGCCAGCAGTTTAGACAGGGGGGAGCTCAATGAGCAGTTCTTC.

This clonotype turned up a few times. V gene TRBV6-2 or TRBV6-3 combines with J gene TRBJ2-4, with a tentative D call TRBD1 (5 bases). Trimming took off 6 bases at V and 13 bases at J, with 16 bases between the two ends. The CDR3 is made up of 12 amino acids. The germline gives CDR1 MNHEY, CDR2 SVGEGT. CDR3 nucleotide sequence: TGTGCCAGCAGAGCCAGGGATTCGCCGCAGTACTTC. Its translation is CASRARDSPQYF.

There are a few counts of this clonotype. This chain connects TRBV15 to TRBJ1-5; D unclear. In germline, CDR1 is LNHNV, CDR2 YYDKDF (reference sequence). This CDR3 is built from 16 residues. With 4 bases removed from V and 1 base from J, the gap between germline ends came to 14 bases. CDR3: CATSKWGAASNQPQHF. CDR3 nucleotides: TGTGCCACCAGCAAGTGGGGTGCTGCAAGCAATCAGCCCCAGCATTTT.